This T cell receptor beta chain was observed in a study of T-cell memory formation after mild COVID-19. TCR alpha and TCR beta cDNA libraries with sample barcodes and UMIs came from 5'RACE using constant-segment primers. Using its own MiXCR run on the 5' RACE reads, TCRdb lists one record per CDR3 protein. Among over 150,000 distinct CDR3 sequences, over 20% were seen once, and the ten largest hold about 21%. This sequence was found in an adult woman who had mild COVID-19 (a few samples of this study predate the infection). Cell type and time point are not known. The sample comprised PBMCs or a T cell subset sorted from them (not recorded which).

The CDR3 sequence: CASAPGQGWDTQYF. CDR3 nucleotides: TGCGCCAGCGCACCGGGACAGGGATGGGATACGCAGTATTTT. The chain couples TRBV4-3 to TRBJ2-3, with 9 bases that match TRBD1. V shed 8 bases and J 6 bases; nucleotides not matched to a gene: 9. The CDR3 extends over 14 amino acids. Germline CDR1 reads LGHNA; CDR2 reads YSLEER.